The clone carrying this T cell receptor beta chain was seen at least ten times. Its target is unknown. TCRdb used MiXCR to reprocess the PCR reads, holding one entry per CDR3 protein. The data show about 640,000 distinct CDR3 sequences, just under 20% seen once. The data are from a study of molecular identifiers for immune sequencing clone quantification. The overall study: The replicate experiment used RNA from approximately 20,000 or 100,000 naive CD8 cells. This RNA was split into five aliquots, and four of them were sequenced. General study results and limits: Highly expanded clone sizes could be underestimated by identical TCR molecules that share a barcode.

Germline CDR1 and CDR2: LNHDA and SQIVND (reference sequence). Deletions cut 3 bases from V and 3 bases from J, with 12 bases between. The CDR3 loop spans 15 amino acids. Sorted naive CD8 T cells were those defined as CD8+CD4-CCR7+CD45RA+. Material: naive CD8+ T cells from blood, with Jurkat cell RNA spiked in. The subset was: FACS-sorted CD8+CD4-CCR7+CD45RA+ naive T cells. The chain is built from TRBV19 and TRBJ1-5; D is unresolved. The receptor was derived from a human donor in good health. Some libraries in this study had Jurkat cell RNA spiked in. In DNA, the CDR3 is TGTGCCAGTAGTATCAGCGACCAGTTCAATCAGCCCCAGCATTTT. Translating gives CASSISDQFNQPQHF.